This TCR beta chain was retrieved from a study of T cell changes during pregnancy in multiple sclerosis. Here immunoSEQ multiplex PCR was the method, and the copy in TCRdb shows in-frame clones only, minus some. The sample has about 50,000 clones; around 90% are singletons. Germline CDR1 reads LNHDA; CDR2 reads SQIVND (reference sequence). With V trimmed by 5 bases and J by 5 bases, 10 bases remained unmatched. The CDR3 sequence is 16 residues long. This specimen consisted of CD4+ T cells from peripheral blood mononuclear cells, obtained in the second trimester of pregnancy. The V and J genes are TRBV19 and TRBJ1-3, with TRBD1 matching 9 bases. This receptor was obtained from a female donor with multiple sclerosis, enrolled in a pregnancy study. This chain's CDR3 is CASSFLTGTGRNTIYF. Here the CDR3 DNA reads TGTGCCAGTAGTTTCCTAACCGGGACAGGGCGAAACACCATATATTTT. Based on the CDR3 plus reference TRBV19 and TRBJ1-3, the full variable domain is DGGITQSPKYLFRKEGQNVTLSCEQNLNHDAMYWYRQDPGQGLRLIYYSQIVNDFQKGDIAEGYSVSREKKESFPLTVTSAQKNPTAFYLCASSFLTGTGRNTIYFGEGSWLTVV.